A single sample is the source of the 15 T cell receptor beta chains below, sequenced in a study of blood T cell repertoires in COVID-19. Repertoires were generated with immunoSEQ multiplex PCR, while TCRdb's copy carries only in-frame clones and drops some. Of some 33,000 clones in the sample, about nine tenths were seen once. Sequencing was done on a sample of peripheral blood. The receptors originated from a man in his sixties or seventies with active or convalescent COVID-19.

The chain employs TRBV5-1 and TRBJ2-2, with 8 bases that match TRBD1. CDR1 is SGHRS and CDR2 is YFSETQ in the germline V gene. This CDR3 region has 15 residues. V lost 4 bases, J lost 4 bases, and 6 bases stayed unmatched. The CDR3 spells CASSPRTGLTGELFF. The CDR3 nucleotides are TGCGCCAGCAGCCCCCGGACAGGGCTCACCGGGGAGCTGTTTTTT.

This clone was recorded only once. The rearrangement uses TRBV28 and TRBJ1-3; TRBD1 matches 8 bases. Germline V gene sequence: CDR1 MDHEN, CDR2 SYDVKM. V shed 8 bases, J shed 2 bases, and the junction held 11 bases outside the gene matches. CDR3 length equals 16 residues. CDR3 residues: CASRPWDRRTGNTIYF. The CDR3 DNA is TGTGCCAGCCGCCCCTGGGACAGGAGAACTGGAAACACCATATATTTT.

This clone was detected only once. The CDR3 loop is CASSLDRSDGEKLFF. The CDR3 DNA reads TGTGCCAGCAGCTTAGATAGGTCCGACGGGGAAAAACTGTTTTTT. J is TRBJ1-4 and V is TRBV7-9; D uncertain. CDR1 SEHNR and CDR2 FQNEAQ come from the germline V gene (reference sequence). The CDR3 sequence is 15 residues long. With 1 base removed from V and 8 bases from J, the gap between germline ends came to 14 bases.

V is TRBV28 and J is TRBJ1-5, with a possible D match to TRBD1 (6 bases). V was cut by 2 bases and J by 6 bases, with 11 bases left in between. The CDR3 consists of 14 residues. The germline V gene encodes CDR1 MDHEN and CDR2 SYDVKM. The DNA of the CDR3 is TGTGCCAGCAGTTTACAGGGGTGGGGTCAGCCCCAGCATTTT. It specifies CASSLQGWGQPQHF.

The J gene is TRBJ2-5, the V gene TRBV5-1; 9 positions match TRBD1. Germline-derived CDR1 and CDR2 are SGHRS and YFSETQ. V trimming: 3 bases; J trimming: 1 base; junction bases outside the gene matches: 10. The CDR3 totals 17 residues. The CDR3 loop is CASSYLGGQGSQETQYF. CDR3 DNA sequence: TGCGCCAGCAGCTACCTAGGGGGACAGGGAAGCCAAGAGACCCAGTACTTC.

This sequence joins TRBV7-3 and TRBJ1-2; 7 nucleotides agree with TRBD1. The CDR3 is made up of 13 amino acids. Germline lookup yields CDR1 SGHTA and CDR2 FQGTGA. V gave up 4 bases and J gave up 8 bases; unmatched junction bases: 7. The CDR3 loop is CASSSDRALGYTF. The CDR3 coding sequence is TGTGCCAGCAGCTCAGACAGGGCTCTGGGCTACACCTTC.

The CDR3 region has the DNA TGTGCCAGCAGGGGGACAGGCACTGAAGCTTTCTTT. Its protein product is CASRGTGTEAFF. The chain is built from TRBV5-4 and TRBJ1-1, with 8 bases that match TRBD1. Looked up from germline, CDR1 is SGHNT and CDR2 is YYREEE (reference sequence). The V segment lost 5 bases and the J segment 4 bases; nucleotides outside the gene matches: 1. This CDR3 has 12 residues.

Here the CDR3 DNA reads TGTGCCTGGAGTGTTCACAGGGGGCTGGGCACTGAAGCTTTCTTT. Encoded protein: CAWSVHRGLGTEAFF. The V gene is TRBV30, the J gene TRBJ1-1; 9 bases are a match to TRBD1. The CDR3 spans 15 residues. Trimming at V came to 0 bases and at J to 4 bases, leaving 6 bases not matched to a gene. CDR1 is GTSNPN, CDR2 SVGIG, per germline (reference sequence).

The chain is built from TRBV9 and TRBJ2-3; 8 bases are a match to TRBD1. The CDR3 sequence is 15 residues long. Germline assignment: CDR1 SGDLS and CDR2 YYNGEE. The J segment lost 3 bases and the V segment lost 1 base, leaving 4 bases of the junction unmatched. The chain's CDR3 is CASSVQTGATDTQYF. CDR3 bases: TGTGCCAGCAGCGTACAGACAGGGGCTACAGATACGCAGTATTTT.

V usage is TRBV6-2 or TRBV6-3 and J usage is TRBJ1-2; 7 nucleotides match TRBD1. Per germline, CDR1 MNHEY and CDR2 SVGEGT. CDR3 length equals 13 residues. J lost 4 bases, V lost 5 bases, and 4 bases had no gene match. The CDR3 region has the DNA TGTGCCAGCAGTGACAGGGTCGGCTATGGCTACACCTTC. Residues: CASSDRVGYGYTF.

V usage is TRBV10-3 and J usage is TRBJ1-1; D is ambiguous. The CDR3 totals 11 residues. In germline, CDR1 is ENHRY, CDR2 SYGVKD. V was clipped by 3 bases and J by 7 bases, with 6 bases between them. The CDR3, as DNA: TGTGCCATCAGTGATGGAGGTGAAGCTTTCTTT. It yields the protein CAISDGGEAFF.

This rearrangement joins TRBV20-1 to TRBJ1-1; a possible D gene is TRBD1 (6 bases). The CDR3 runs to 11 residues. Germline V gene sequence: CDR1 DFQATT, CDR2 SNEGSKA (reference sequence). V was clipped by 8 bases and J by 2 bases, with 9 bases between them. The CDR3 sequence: CSSTGNTEAFF. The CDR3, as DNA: TGCAGTTCGACAGGTAACACTGAAGCTTTCTTT.

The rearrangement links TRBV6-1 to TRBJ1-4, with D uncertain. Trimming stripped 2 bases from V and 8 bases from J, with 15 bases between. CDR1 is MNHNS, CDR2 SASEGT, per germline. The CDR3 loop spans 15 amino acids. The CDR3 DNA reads TGTGCCAGCAGTGAACAGACGGGGTTGAGGGAAAAACTGTTTTTT. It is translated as CASSEQTGLREKLFF.

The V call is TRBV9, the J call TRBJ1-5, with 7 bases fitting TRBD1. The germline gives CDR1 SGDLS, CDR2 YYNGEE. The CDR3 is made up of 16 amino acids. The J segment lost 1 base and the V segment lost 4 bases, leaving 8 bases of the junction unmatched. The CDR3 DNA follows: TGTGCCAGCAGCCCCGGGACAGACCCCAGCAATCAGCCCCAGCATTTT. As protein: CASSPGTDPSNQPQHF.

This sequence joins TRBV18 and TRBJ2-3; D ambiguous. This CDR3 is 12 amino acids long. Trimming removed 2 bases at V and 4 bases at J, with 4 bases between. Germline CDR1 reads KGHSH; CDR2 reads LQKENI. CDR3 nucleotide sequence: TGTGCCAGCTCACCAAACTCAGATACGCAGTATTTT. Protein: CASSPNSDTQYF.